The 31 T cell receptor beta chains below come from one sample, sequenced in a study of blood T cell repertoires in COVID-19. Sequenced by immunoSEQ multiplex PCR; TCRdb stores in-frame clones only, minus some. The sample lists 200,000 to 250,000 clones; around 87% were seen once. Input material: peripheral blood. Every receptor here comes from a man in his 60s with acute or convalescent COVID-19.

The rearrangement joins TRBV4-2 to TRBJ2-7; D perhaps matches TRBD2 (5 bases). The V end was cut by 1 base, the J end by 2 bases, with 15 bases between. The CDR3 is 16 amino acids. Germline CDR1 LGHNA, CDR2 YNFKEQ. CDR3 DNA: TGTGCCAGCAGCCAAGCGAGGGCTGAGCCACCCTACGAGCAGTACTTC. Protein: CASSQARAEPPYEQYF.

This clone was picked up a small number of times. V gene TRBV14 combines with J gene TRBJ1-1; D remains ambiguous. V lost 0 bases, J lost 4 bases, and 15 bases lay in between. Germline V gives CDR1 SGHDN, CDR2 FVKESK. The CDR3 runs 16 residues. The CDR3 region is CASSQDLPGFGTEAFF. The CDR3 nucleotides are TGTGCCAGCAGCCAAGATCTCCCAGGATTTGGCACTGAAGCTTTCTTT.

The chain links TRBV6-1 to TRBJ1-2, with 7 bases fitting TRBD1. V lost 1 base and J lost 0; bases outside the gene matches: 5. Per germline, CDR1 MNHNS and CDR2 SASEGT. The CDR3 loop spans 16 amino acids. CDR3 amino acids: CASSEGTGAANYGYTF. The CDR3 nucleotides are TGTGCCAGCAGTGAAGGAACAGGGGCGGCTAACTATGGCTACACCTTC.

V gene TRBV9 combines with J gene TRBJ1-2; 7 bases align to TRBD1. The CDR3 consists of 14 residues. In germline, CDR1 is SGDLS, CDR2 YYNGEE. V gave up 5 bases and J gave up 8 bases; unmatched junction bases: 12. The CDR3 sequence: CASRLEEGAGGYTF. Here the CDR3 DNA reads TGTGCCAGCAGGCTTGAGGAGGGGGCGGGCGGCTACACCTTC.

CDR3 region: CASSPSGGQIDTQYF. The CDR3 nucleotides are TGTGCCAGCAGCCCTAGCGGGGGACAAATAGATACGCAGTATTTT. This chain uses TRBV9 with TRBJ2-3; 10 bases fit TRBD2. Germline assignment: CDR1 SGDLS and CDR2 YYNGEE. This CDR3 is 15 amino acids long. V lost 4 bases to trimming and J lost 5 bases; unmatched junction nucleotides: 7.

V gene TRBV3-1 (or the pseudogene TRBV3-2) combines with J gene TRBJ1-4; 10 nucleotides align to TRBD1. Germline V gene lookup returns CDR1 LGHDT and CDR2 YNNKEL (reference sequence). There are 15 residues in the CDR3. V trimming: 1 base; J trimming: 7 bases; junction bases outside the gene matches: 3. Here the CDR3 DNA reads TGTGCCAGCAGCCAAGGGGGGACAGGGGCTGAAAAACTGTTTTTT. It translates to CASSQGGTGAEKLFF.

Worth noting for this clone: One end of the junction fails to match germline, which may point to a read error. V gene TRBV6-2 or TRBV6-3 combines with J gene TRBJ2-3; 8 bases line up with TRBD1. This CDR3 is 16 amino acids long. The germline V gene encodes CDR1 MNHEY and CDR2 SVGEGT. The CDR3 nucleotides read TGTGCCAGCAGTCACTCCGTGGACAGGGTAACAGATACGCAGTATTTT. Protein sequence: CASSHSVDRVTDTQYF.

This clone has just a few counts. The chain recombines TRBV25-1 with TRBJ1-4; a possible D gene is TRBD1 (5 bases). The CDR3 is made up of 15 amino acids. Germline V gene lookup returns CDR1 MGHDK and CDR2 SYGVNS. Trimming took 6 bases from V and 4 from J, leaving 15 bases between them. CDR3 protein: CASSGSRGVNEKLFF. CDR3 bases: TGTGCCAGCAGCGGAAGCCGGGGGGTTAATGAAAAACTGTTTTTT. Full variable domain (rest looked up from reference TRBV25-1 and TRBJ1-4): EADIYQTPRYLVIGTGKKITLECSQTMGHDKMYWYQQDPGMELHLIHYSYGVNSTEKGDLSSESTVSRIRTEHFPLTLESARPSHTSQYLCASSGSRGVNEKLFFGSGTQLSVL.

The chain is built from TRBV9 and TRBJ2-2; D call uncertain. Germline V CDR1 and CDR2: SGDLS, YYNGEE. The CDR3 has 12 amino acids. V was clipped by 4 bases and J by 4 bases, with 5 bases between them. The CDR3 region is CASSPFTGELFF. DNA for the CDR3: TGTGCCAGCAGCCCCTTCACCGGGGAGCTGTTTTTT.

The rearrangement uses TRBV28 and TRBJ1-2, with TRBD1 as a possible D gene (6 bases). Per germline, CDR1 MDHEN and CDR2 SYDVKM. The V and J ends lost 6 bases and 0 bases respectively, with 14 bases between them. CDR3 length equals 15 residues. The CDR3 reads CASSISTGSNYGYTF. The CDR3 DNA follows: TGTGCCAGCAGCATCTCGACAGGATCTAACTATGGCTACACCTTC.

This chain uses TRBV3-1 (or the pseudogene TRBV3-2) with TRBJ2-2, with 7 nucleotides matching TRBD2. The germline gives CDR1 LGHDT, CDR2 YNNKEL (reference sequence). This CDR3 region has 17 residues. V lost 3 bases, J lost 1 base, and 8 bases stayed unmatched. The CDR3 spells CASSHPNPSGNTGELFF. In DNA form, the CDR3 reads TGTGCCAGCAGCCATCCCAACCCTAGCGGGAACACCGGGGAGCTGTTTTTT.

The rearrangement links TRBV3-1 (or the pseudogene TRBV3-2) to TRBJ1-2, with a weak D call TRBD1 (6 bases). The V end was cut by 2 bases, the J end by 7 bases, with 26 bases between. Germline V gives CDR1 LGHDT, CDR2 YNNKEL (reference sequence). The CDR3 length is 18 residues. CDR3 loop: CASSQKWGKAQSRGGYTF. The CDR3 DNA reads TGTGCCAGCAGCCAAAAGTGGGGTAAGGCTCAGTCCAGGGGTGGCTACACCTTC.

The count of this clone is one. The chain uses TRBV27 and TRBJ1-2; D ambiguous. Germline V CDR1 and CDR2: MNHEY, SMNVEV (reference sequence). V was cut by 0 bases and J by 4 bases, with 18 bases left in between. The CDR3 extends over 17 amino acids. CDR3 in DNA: TGTGCCAGCAGTTTATCGAGGAAACATTTTGGAGGCTATGGCTACACCTTC. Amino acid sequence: CASSLSRKHFGGYGYTF.

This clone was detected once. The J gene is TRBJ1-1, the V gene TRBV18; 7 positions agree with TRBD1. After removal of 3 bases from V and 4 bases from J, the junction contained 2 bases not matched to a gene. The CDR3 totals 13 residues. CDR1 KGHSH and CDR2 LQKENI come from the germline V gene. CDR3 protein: CASSPGTATEAFF. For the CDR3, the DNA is TGTGCCAGCTCACCGGGGACAGCCACTGAAGCTTTCTTT. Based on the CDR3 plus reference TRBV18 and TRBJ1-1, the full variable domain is NAGVMQNPRHLVRRRGQEARLRCSPMKGHSHVYWYRQLPEEGLKFMVYLQKENIIDESGMPKERFSAEFPKEGPSILRIQQVVRGDSAAYFCASSPGTATEAFFGQGTRLTVV.

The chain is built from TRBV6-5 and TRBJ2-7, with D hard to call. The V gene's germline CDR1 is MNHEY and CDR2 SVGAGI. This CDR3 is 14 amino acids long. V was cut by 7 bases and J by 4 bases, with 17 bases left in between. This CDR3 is CASKDPERSYEQYF. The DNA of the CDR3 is TGTGCCAGCAAGGATCCGGAAAGGAGTTACGAGCAGTACTTC.

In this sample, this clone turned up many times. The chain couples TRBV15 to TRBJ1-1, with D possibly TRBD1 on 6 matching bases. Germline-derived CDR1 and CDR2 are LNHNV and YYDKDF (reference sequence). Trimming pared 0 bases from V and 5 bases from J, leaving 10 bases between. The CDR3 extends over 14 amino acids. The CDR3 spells CATSRDLQGTEAFF. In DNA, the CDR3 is TGTGCCACCAGCAGAGATTTGCAGGGGACTGAAGCTTTCTTT.

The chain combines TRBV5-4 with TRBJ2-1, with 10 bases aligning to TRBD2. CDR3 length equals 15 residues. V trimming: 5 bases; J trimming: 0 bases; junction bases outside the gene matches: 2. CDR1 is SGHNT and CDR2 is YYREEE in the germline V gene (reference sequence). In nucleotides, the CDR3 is TGTGCCAGCAGATCTAGCGGGGGCTCCTACAATGAGCAGTTCTTC. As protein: CASRSSGGSYNEQFF.

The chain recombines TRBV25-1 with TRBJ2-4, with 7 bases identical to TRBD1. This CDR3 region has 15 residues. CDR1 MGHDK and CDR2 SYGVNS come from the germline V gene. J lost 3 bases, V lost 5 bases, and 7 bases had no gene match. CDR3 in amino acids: CASSPPGQLKNIQYF. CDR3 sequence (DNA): TGTGCCAGCAGTCCCCCGGGACAGCTCAAAAACATTCAGTACTTC.

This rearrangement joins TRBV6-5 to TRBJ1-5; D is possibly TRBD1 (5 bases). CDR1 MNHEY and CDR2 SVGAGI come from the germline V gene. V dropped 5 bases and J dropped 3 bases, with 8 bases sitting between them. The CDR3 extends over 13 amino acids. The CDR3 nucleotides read TGTGCCAGCAGTCCCAGGGTCAATCAGCCCCAGCATTTT. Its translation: CASSPRVNQPQHF.

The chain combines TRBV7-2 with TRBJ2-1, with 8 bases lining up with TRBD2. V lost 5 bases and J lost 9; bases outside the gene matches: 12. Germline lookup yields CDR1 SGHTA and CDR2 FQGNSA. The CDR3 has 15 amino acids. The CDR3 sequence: CASSLAGTSRGEQFF. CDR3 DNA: TGTGCCAGCAGCCTCGCCGGGACTAGTAGGGGTGAGCAGTTCTTC.

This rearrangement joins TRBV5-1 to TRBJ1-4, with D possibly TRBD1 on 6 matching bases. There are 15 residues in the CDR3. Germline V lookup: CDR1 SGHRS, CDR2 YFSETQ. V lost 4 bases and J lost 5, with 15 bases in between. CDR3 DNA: TGCGCCAGCAGCCTGAGAGTTGGGGGCAATGAAAAACTGTTTTTT. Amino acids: CASSLRVGGNEKLFF.

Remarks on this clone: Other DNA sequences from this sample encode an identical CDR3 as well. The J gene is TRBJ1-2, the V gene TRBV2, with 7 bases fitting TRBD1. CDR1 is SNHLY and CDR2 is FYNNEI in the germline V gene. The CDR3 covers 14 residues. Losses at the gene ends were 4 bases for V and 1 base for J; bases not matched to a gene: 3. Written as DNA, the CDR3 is TGTGCCAGCAGTGCCGACAGGGTTAACTATGGCTACACCTTC. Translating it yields CASSADRVNYGYTF.

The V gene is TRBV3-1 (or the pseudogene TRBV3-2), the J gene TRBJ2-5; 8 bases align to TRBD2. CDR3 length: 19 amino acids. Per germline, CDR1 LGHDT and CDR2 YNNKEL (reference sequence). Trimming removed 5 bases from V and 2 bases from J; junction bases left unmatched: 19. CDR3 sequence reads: CASSSWSRRGAAKQETQYF. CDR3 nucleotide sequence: TGTGCCAGCAGCTCCTGGTCCAGGCGGGGGGCGGCCAAACAAGAGACCCAGTACTTC.

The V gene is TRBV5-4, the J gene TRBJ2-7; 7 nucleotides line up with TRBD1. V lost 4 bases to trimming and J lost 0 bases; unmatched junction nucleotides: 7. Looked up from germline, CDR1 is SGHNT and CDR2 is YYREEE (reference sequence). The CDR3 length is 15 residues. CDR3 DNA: TGTGCCAGCAGCAACCAGGGACAGCCCTCCTACGAGCAGTACTTC. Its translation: CASSNQGQPSYEQYF.

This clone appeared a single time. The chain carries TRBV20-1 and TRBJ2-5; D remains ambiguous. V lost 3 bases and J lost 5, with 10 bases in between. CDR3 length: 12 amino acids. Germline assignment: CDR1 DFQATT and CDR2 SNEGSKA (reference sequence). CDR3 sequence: CSASRQVETQYF. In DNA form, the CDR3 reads TGCAGTGCTAGTCGCCAGGTGGAGACCCAGTACTTC.

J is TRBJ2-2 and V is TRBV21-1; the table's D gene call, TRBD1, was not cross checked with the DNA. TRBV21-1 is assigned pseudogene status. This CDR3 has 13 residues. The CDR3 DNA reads TGTGCCGGGGGACAGCACCTAGACGGGGAGCTGTTTTTT. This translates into CAGGQHLDGELFF.

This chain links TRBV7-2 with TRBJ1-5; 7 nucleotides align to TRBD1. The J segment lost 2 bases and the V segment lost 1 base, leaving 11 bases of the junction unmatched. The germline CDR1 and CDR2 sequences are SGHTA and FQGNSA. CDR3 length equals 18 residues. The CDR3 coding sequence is TGTGCCAGCAGCTTAGACGCCAACGGACAGGTACGCAATCAGCCCCAGCATTTT. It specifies CASSLDANGQVRNQPQHF.

The CDR3 sequence: CATSRDLGQGINSPLHF. CDR3 DNA sequence: TGTGCCACCAGCAGAGATCTTGGACAGGGAATTAATTCACCCCTCCACTTT. The chain uses TRBV15 and TRBJ1-6; the match to TRBD1 covers 8 bases. CDR1 is LNHNV and CDR2 is YYDKDF in the germline V gene (reference sequence). The V and J ends lost 0 bases and 6 bases, in that order; junction bases with no gene match: 7. The CDR3 length is 17 residues.

The chain's CDR3 is CASSLGNINTEAFF. CDR3 nucleotides: TGCGCCAGCAGCTTGGGCAACATCAACACTGAAGCTTTCTTT. The rearrangement joins TRBV5-1 to TRBJ1-1; D remains ambiguous. This CDR3 spans 14 amino acids. The germline V and J ends were trimmed by 0 bases and 2 bases, with 8 bases remaining between them. Germline V gene lookup returns CDR1 SGHRS and CDR2 YFSETQ.

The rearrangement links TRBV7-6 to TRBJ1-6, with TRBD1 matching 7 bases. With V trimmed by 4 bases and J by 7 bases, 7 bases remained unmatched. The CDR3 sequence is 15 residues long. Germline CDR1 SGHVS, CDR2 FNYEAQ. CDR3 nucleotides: TGTGCCAGCAGCTACCCCACAGGGGAGAATTCACCCCTCCACTTT. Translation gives CASSYPTGENSPLHF.

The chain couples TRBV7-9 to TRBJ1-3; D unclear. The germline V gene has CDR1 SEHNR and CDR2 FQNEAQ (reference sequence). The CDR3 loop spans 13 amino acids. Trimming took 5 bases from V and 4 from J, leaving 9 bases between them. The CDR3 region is CASSRLRGNTIYF. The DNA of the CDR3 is TGTGCCAGCAGCCGCCTCAGAGGAAACACCATATATTTT.